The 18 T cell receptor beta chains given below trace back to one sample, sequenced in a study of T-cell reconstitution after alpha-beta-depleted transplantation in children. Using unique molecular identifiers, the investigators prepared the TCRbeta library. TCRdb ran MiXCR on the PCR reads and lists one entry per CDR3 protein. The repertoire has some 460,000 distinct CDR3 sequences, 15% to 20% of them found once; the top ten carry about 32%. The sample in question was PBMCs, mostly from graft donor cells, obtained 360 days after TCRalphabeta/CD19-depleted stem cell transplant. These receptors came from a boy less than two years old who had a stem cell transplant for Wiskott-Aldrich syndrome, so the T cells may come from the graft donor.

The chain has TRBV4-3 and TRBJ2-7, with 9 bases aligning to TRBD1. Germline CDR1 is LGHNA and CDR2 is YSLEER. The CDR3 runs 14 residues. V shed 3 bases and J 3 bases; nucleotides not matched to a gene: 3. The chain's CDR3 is CASSHATGGYEQYF. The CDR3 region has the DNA TGCGCCAGCAGCCATGCGACAGGGGGCTACGAGCAGTACTTC.

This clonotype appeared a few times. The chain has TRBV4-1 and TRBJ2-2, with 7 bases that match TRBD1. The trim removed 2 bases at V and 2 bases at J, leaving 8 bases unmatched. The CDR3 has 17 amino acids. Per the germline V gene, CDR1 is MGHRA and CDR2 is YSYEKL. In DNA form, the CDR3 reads TGCGCCAGCAGCCAATCCCGGGACAGATTCAACACCGGGGAGCTGTTTTTT. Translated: CASSQSRDRFNTGELFF.

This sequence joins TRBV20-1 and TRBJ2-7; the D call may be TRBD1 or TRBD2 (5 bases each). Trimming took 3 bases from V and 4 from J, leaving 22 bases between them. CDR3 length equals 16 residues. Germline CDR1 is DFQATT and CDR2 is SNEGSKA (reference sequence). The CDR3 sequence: CSARPGRGRWTYEQYF. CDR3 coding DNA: TGCAGTGCTAGGCCGGGCCGGGGCAGGTGGACTTACGAGCAGTACTTC.

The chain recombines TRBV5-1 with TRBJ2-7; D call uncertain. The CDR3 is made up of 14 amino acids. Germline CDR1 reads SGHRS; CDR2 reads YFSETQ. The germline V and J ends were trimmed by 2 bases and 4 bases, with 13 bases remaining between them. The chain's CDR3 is CASSLSHIQYEQYF. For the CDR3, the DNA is TGCGCCAGCAGCTTAAGTCACATTCAATACGAGCAGTACTTC.

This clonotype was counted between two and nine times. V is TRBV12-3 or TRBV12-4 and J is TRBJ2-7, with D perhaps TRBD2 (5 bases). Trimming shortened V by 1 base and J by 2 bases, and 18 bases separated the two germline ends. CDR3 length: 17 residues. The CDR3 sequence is CASSLVLVGWEPYEQYF. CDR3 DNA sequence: TGTGCCAGCAGTTTAGTCCTTGTTGGCTGGGAGCCCTACGAGCAGTACTTC.

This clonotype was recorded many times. CDR3: CASSEQGTTDTQYF. DNA for the CDR3: TGTGCCAGCAGTGAACAGGGTACAACAGATACGCAGTATTTT. The gene calls are TRBV12-3 or TRBV12-4 and TRBJ2-3, with D perhaps matching TRBD1 (6 bases). The CDR3 runs 14 residues. V dropped 5 bases and J dropped 3 bases, with 12 bases sitting between them.

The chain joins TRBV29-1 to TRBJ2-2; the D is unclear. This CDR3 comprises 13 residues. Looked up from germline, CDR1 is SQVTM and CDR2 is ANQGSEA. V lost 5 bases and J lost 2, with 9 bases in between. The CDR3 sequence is CSVLKGNTGELFF. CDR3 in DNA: TGCAGCGTTCTAAAAGGCAACACCGGGGAGCTGTTTTTT.

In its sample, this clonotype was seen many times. CDR3: CASRGGLHTGELFF. In DNA form, the CDR3 reads TGTGCCAGCAGGGGAGGGCTCCACACCGGGGAGCTGTTTTTT. The gene calls are TRBV2 and TRBJ2-2; 7 bases line up with TRBD2. Per germline, CDR1 SNHLY and CDR2 FYNNEI. V trimming: 6 bases; J trimming: 3 bases; junction bases outside the gene matches: 4. This CDR3 is built from 14 residues.

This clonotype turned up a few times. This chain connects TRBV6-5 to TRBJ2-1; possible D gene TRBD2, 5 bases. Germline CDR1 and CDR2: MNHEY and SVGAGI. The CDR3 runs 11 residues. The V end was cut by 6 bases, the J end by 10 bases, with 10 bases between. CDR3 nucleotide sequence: TGTGCCAGCAGGGAGGTAGGAGAGCAGTTCTTC. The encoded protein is CASREVGEQFF.

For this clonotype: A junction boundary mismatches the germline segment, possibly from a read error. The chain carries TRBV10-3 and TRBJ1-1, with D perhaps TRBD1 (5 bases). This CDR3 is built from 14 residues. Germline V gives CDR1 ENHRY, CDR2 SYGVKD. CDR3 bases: TGTACCATCAGTGACACTAGGGCAGGGAAAGTTGCTTTCTTT. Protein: CTISDTRAGKVAFF.

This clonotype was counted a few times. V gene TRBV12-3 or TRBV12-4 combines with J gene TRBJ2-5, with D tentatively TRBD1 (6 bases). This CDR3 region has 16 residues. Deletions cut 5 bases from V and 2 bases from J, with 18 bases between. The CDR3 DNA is TGTGCCAGCAGTCTGCGGACAGCGAGATTACAAGAGACCCAGTACTTC. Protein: CASSLRTARLQETQYF.

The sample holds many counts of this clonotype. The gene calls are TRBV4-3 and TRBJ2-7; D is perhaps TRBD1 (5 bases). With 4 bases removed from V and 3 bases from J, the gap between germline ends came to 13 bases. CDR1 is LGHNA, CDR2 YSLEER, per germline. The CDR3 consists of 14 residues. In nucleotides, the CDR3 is TGCGCCAGCAGCCCGACAGTCTCCTACTACGAGCAGTACTTC. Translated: CASSPTVSYYEQYF.

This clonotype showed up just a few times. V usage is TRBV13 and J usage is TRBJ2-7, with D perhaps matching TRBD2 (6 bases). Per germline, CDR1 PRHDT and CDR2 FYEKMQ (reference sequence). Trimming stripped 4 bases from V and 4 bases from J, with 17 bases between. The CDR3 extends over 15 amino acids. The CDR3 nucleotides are TGTGCCAGCAGCTCTTATCGGACTAAAGAGTACGAGCAGTACTTC. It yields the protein CASSSYRTKEYEQYF.

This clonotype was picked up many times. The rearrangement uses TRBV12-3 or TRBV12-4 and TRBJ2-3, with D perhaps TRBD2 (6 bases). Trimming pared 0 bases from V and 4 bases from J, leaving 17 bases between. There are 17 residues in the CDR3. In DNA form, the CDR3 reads TGTGCCAGCAGTTTAGCGAGAGAACTAGCAGGCCCAGATACGCAGTATTTT. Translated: CASSLARELAGPDTQYF.

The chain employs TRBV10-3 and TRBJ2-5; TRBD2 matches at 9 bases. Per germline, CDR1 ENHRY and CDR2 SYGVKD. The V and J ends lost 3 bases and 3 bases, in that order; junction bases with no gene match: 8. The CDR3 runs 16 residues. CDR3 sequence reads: CAISDYGGRGKETQYF. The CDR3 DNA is TGTGCCATCAGTGATTATGGCGGGAGGGGGAAAGAGACCCAGTACTTC.

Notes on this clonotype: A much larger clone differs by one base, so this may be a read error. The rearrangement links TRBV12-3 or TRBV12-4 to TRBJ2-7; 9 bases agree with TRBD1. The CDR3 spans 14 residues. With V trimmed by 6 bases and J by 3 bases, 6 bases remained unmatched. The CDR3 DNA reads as TGTGCCAGCAGCCGCGGGACAGGGAACTACGAGCAGTACTTC. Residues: CASSRGTGNYEQYF.

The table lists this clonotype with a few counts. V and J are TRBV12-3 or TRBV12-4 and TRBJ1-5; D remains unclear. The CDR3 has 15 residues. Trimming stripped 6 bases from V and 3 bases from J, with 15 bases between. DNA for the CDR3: TGTGCCAGCAGCCCTTCGATCCTACCCAATCAGCCCCAGCATTTT. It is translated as CASSPSILPNQPQHF.

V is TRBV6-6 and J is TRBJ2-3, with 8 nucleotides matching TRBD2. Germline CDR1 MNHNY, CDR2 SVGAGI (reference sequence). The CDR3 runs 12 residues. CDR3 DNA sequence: TGTGCTGCGGGAGGTAGTGCAGATACGCAGTATTTT. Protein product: CAAGGSADTQYF.